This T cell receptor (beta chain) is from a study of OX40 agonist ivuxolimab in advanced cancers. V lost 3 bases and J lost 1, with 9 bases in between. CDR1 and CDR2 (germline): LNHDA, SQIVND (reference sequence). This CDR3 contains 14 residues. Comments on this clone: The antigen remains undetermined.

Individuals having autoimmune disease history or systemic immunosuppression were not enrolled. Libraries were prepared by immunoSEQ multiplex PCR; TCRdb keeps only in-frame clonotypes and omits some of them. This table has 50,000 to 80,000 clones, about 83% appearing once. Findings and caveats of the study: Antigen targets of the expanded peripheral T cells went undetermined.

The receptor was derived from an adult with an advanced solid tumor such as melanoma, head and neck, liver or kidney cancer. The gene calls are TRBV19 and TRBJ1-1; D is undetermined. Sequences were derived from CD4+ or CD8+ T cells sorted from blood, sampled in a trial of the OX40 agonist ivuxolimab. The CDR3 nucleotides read TGTGCCAGTAGTATGAACAGCAAGAACACTGAAGCTTTCTTT. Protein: CASSMNSKNTEAFF.